A selection of T cell receptor beta chains follows, all from one sample in a study of response to subunit inactivated influenza vaccine. In TCRdb, the RT-PCR reads were re-called with MiXCR into one record per CDR3 protein. The data show roughly 570,000 distinct CDR3 sequences, roughly 15% seen once. This specimen was PBMCs from blood, taken 11 to 12 days after vaccination. The source is a man over 45 who received an inactivated influenza vaccine. Both conserved end residues are part of each CDR3.

v_gene: TRBV29-1; CDR3aa: CSVMNQQSNYGYTF
v_gene: TRBV5-1; CDR3aa: CASSWGSPGELFF
v_gene: TRBV10-3; CDR3aa: CAISESTMAFF
v_gene: TRBV12-3/TRBV12-4; CDR3aa: CASRPGQGSGNTIYF
v_gene: TRBV4-1; CDR3aa: CASSQDKGKETQYF
v_gene: TRBV4-1; CDR3aa: CASSQTSGRAAKNIQYF
v_gene: TRBV5-1; CDR3aa: CASSQIGLAGVSDTQYF
v_gene: TRBV5-5; CDR3aa: CASSLGDRDHQPQHF
v_gene: TRBV10-3; CDR3aa: CAISGSFMLTSGSTDTQYF
v_gene: TRBV19; CDR3aa: CASSIGTAGGYTF
v_gene: TRBV29-1; CDR3aa: CSVGTSGRDTQYF
v_gene: TRBV20-1; CDR3aa: CSQSSVLGIQYF
v_gene: TRBV29-1; CDR3aa: CSVGGTSYEQYF
v_gene: TRBV12-3/TRBV12-4; CDR3aa: CASSETGSDEKLFF
v_gene: TRBV5-1; CDR3aa: CASSLVGPAEAFF
v_gene: TRBV12-3/TRBV12-4; CDR3aa: CASSLGQGANYGYTF
v_gene: TRBV11-3; CDR3aa: CASSYTNYNEQFF
v_gene: TRBV6-6; CDR3aa: CASSYVGSETQYF
v_gene: TRBV9; CDR3aa: CASSSGLAGARYF
v_gene: TRBV10-2; CDR3aa: CASSHPSLGQGDYGYTF
v_gene: TRBV5-6; CDR3aa: CATRGIANTEAFF
v_gene: TRBV20-1; CDR3aa: CSARPGLAEAYEQYF
v_gene: TRBV4-3; CDR3aa: CASSQGTRAADEQYF
v_gene: TRBV4-3; CDR3aa: CASSQEKGGSEQFF
v_gene: TRBV11-2; CDR3aa: CASSPGQGLSQVPGANVLTF
v_gene: TRBV6-2/TRBV6-3; CDR3aa: CASRAPGQVQETQYF
v_gene: TRBV5-1; CDR3aa: CASSTGQRGYTF
v_gene: TRBV15; CDR3aa: CATSRDLDLGGYTF
v_gene: TRBV6-1; CDR3aa: CASSAPGGYNEQFF
v_gene: TRBV12-3/TRBV12-4; CDR3aa: CASSPTGTSSYEQYF
v_gene: TRBV6-5; CDR3aa: CASSYSRQSYEQYF
v_gene: TRBV7-8; CDR3aa: CASSLLGLAGIAGELFF
v_gene: TRBV6-6; CDR3aa: CATLGLAKNIQYF
v_gene: TRBV7-8; CDR3aa: CASSSSGTRQYF
v_gene: TRBV4-1; CDR3aa: CASSLGPLNTDTQYF
v_gene: TRBV5-5; CDR3aa: CASSWDGHYEQYF
v_gene: TRBV15; CDR3aa: CATSRDLVLAREQYF
v_gene: TRBV9; CDR3aa: CASSVALTADDSIQYF
v_gene: TRBV6-5; CDR3aa: CASTHSLRDREDF
v_gene: TRBV11-2; CDR3aa: CASSKGLAGGFEQFF
v_gene: TRBV20-1; CDR3aa: CSARIRGPTHFF
v_gene: TRBV12-3/TRBV12-4; CDR3aa: CASSLTSGGATDTQYF
v_gene: TRBV12-3/TRBV12-4; CDR3aa: CASSSWTYEQYF
v_gene: TRBV27; CDR3aa: CASSRRRDGKIYGYTF